The rows below give T cell receptor beta chains drawn from one sample of a study of CD8+CD57+ T cells in acquired aplastic anemia. From the reads, TCRdb called clonotypes with MiXCR, one entry per CDR3 protein. This sample has some 180,000 distinct CDR3 sequences, with around 63% found just once. The sequenced sample was sorted CD4+, CD8+, or CD8+CD57+ T cells (not recorded which) from PBMCs. The receptors derive from a human donor with aplastic anemia. Both conserved end residues are part of each CDR3. A D gene is named only where the DNA matches it firmly. For some rows the clone size is stated as once, few or many, or as a class when expanded; others skip it.

cdr3_nt cdr3_aa d_call v_call clone_size j_call
TGTGCCAGCAGCCCAGGGGGCGCAGGACCCTACGAGCAGTACTTC CASSPGGAGPYEQYF TRBD1 TRBV7-9 NA TRBJ2-7
TGTGCCAGCAGCAGTTCTAATGAAAAACTGTTTTTT CASSSSNEKLFF NA TRBV7-2 NA TRBJ1-4
TGTGCCAGCAGTTTCGAAAGGGAAAGCTACGAGCAGTACTTC CASSFERESYEQYF NA TRBV2 NA TRBJ2-7
TGTGCCAGTCTATCCGGGACAGGGGTTCATGGCTACACCTTC CASLSGTGVHGYTF TRBD1 TRBV25-1 NA TRBJ1-2
TGCAGTGCTAGAGAGGGACAGACCTCTGGGGCCAACGTCCTGACTTTC CSAREGQTSGANVLTF TRBD1 TRBV20-1 NA TRBJ2-6
TGTGCCAGCAGAAAGGGAAACTATGGCTACACCTTC CASRKGNYGYTF NA TRBV27 NA TRBJ1-2
TGCGCCAGCAGCTTGTTTGGGACAGGGGGTGCTGGGAACACTGAAGCTTTCTTT CASSLFGTGGAGNTEAFF TRBD1 TRBV5-1 NA TRBJ1-1
TGTGCCAGCAGCTTAGCCCCGACGGAGACCTACGAGCAGTACTTC CASSLAPTETYEQYF NA TRBV7-8 few TRBJ2-7
TGTGCCAGTAGGGAGGCTGGGGACACTGAAGCTTTCTTT CASREAGDTEAFF NA TRBV19 NA TRBJ1-1
TGCGCCAGCTCCTTACAGGAGAAATACGAGCAGTACTTC CASSLQEKYEQYF NA TRBV5-1 NA TRBJ2-7
TGCGCCAGCAGATACCATGTCAGGGGGCAGTACGAGCAGTACTTC CASRYHVRGQYEQYF TRBD1 TRBV10-2 many TRBJ2-7
TGCAGCGTTGCACCCGATTTAACTGAGCAGTTCTTC CSVAPDLTEQFF NA TRBV29-1 NA TRBJ2-1
TGCAGTGCTAGAGACCTTAACGGAGGGCCACGCCCGGACTACGAGCAGTACTTC CSARDLNGGPRPDYEQYF NA TRBV20-1 NA TRBJ2-7
TGTGCCAGCAGCCGCGGGGACAGCGGAACCTACGAGCAGTACTTC CASSRGDSGTYEQYF NA TRBV7-9 NA TRBJ2-7
TGCAGTCCGGATTTGAACACTGAAGCTTTCTTT CSPDLNTEAFF NA TRBV20-1 NA TRBJ1-1